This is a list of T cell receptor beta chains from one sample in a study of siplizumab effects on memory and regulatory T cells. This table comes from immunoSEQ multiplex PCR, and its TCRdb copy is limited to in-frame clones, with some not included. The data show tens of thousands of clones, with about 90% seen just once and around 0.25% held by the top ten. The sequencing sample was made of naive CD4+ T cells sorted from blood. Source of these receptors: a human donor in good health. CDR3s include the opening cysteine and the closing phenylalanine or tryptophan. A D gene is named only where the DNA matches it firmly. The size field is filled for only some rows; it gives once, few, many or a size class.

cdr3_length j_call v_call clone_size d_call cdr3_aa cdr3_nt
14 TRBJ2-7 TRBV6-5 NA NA CASSLGRSSYEQYF TGTGCCAGCAGCTTGGGCCGGAGCTCCTACGAGCAGTACTTC
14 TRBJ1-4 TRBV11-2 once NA CASSFLSPGEKLFF TGTGCCAGCAGCTTCCTTAGCCCAGGTGAAAAACTGTTTTTT
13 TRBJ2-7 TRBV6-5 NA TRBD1 CASSRTGVYEQYF TGTGCCAGCAGTCGTACAGGGGTTTACGAGCAGTACTTC
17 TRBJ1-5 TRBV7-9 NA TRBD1 CASSLGARGPSHQPQHF TGTGCCAGCAGCTTAGGAGCCAGGGGGCCCTCTCATCAGCCCCAGCATTTT
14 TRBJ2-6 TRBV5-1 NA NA CASSSTSGANVLTF TGCGCCAGCAGCTCAACCTCTGGGGCCAACGTCCTGACTTTC
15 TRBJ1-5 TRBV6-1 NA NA CASSADRPSNQPQHF TGTGCCAGCAGTGCCGACCGCCCTAGCAATCAGCCCCAGCATTTT
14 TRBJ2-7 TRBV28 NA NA CASSVGTLSYEQYF TGTGCCAGCAGTGTCGGGACATTGTCCTACGAGCAGTACTTC
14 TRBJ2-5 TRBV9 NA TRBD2 CASSVSGGQETQYF TGTGCCAGCAGCGTTAGCGGGGGACAAGAGACCCAGTACTTC
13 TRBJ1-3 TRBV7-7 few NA CASSTSRGNTIYF TGTGCTAGCAGCACATCCAGGGGAAACACCATATATTTT
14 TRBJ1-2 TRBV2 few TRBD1 CASSWTGFSYGYTF TGTGCCAGCAGTTGGACAGGGTTTAGTTATGGCTACACCTTC
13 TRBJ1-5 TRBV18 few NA CASSPDRNQPQHF TGTGCCAGCTCACCTGACAGAAATCAGCCCCAGCATTTT
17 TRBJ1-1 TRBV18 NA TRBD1 CASSHNRGLVTNTEAFF TGTGCCAGCTCCCATAACAGGGGGCTGGTTACGAACACTGAAGCTTTCTTT
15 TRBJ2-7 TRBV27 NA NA CASSLIWGRWYEQYF TGTGCCAGCAGTTTAATTTGGGGACGATGGTACGAGCAGTACTTC
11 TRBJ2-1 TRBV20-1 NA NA CSARVSGEQFF TGCAGTGCTAGAGTGAGTGGTGAGCAGTTCTTC
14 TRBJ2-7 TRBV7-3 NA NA CASSLWGSSYEQYF TGTGCCAGCAGCTTATGGGGCAGCTCCTACGAGCAGTACTTC
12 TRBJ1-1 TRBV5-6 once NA CASSLIAGEAFF TGTGCCAGCAGCTTAATAGCAGGTGAAGCTTTCTTT
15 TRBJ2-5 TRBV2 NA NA CASSEDGLAVETQYF TGTGCCAGCAGTGAAGATGGGCTCGCCGTGGAGACCCAGTACTTC
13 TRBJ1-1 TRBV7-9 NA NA CASSLVLGTEAFF TGTGCCAGCAGCTTAGTTCTTGGAACTGAAGCTTTCTTT
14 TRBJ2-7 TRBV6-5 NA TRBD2 CASSYHTSGYEQYF TGTGCCAGCAGTTACCATACTAGCGGTTACGAGCAGTACTTC
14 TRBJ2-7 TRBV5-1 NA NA CASSMGVSTEEQYF TGCGCCAGCAGCATGGGGGTGAGCACTGAAGAGCAGTACTTC
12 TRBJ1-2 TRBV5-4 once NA CASSLAANGYTF TGTGCCAGCAGCTTGGCAGCGAATGGCTACACCTTC
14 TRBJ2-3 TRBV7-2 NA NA CASAGTTGTDTQYF TGTGCCAGCGCGGGGACAACTGGCACAGATACGCAGTATTTT
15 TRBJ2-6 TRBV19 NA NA CASSNRPVGANVLTF TGTGCCAGTAGTAATCGTCCGGTTGGAGCCAACGTCCTGACTTTC
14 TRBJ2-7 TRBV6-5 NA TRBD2 CASRRTRNSYEQYF TGTGCCAGCAGACGGACTAGGAACTCCTACGAGCAGTACTTC
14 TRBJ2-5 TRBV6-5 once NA CASKWGHVGETQYF TGTGCCAGCAAGTGGGGACACGTTGGGGAGACCCAGTACTTC
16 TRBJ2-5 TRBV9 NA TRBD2 CASSVGAGGYQETQYF TGTGCCAGCAGCGTAGGGGCGGGGGGCTACCAAGAGACCCAGTACTTC
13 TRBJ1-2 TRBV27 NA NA CASSFDRNYGYTF TGTGCCAGCAGTTTCGACAGAAACTATGGCTACACCTTC
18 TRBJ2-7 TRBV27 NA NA CASSLRGDRAGNSYEQYF TGTGCCAGCAGTTTAAGGGGGGACCGAGCGGGCAACTCCTACGAGCAGTACTTC
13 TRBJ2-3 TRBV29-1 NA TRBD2 CSVEAGGTDTQYF TGCAGCGTTGAAGCGGGGGGAACAGATACGCAGTATTTT
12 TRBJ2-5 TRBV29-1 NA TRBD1 CSVVIGGKTQYF TGCAGCGTTGTGATAGGGGGCAAGACCCAGTACTTC
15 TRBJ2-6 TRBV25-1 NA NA CASSATLSGANVLTF TGTGCCAGCAGTGCTACACTCTCTGGGGCCAACGTCCTGACTTTC
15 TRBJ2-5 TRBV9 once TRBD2 CASSTTSGNQETQYF TGTGCCAGCAGCACGACTAGCGGGAACCAAGAGACCCAGTACTTC
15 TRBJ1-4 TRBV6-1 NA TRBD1 CASRGVGTGDEKLFF TGTGCCAGCAGGGGAGTAGGGACAGGGGACGAAAAACTGTTTTTT
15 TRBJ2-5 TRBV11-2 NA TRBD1 CASSLRVTGKVTQYF TGTGCCAGCAGCTTACGGGTGACAGGGAAGGTGACCCAGTACTTC
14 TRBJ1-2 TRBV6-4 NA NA CASSPGEGPYGYTF TGTGCCAGCAGCCCAGGAGAGGGGCCTTATGGCTACACCTTC
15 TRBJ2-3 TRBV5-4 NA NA CASSLGAGYTDTQYF TGTGCCAGCAGCTTGGGGGCAGGATACACAGATACGCAGTATTTT
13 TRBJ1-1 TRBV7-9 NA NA CASSFREGTEAFF TGTGCCAGCAGCTTCAGGGAAGGGACTGAAGCTTTCTTT
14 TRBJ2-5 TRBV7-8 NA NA CASSSRAEVKTQYF TGTGCCAGCAGCTCGCGAGCGGAGGTGAAGACCCAGTACTTC
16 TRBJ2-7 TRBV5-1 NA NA CASSGKGPQAAYEQYF TGCGCCAGCAGCGGAAAGGGACCACAAGCGGCCTACGAGCAGTACTTC
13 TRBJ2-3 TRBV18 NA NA CASSPRRGDTQYF TGTGCCAGCTCACCAAGAAGGGGAGATACGCAGTATTTT
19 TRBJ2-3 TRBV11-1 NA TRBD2 CASSLWTSGGVRDTDTQYF TGTGCCAGCAGCCTCTGGACTAGCGGGGGCGTTCGTGACACAGATACGCAGTATTTT
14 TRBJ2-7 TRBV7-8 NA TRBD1 CASSPAGTGNEQYF TGTGCCAGCAGCCCCGCCGGGACAGGGAACGAGCAGTACTTC
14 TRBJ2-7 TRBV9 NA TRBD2 CASSASSGGYEQYF TGTGCCAGCAGCGCCTCTAGCGGGGGCTACGAGCAGTACTTC
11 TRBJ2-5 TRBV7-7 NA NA CASSIRETQYF TGTGCCAGCAGCATACGAGAGACCCAGTACTTC
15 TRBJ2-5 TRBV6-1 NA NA CASSEKWALQETQYF TGTGCCAGCAGTGAAAAATGGGCACTACAAGAGACCCAGTACTTC